This T cell receptor beta chain was identified during a study of blood T cell repertoires in COVID-19. This CDR3 is built from 14 residues. The V end lost 3 bases, the J end lost 2 bases, and 8 bases lay between the germline ends. Per germline, CDR1 KGHDR and CDR2 SFDVKD. Libraries were prepared by immunoSEQ multiplex PCR; TCRdb keeps only in-frame clonotypes and omits some of them. The data show 150,000 to 200,000 clones, 65% to 85% seen once. Enrolled through a virtual design, the participants were between roughly 18 and 89 years of age and came from approximately 25 US areas. This TCR came from a man aged 35 to 55 who had recovered from COVID-19. This rearrangement joins TRBV24-1 to TRBJ2-3; D remains unclear. The specimen was PBMCs or T cells enriched from blood (not recorded which). This CDR3 reads CATSDRSTTDTQYF. In DNA form, the CDR3 reads TGTGCCACCAGTGATCGGTCAACCACAGATACGCAGTATTTT.